The 3 T cell receptor delta chains given below trace back to one sample, sequenced in a study of γδ T cells in repeated Plasmodium falciparum infection. TCRdb reapplied CATT to the multiplex PCR reads. In the table there are some 50,000 delta-chain clones, about 1.5% of which are singletons. Flow sorting of PBMC yielded separate Vgamma9/Vdelta2+ and Vdelta2-negative gammadelta T cell populations for bulk repertoire analysis. Material: gamma-delta T cells from blood. All receptors derive from a pool of human donors (malaria-infected and uninfected, not separated).

V and J are TRDV1 and TRDJ1; TRDD3 agrees at 13 bases. The J gene was missing in TCRdb and was found by matching the end of the DNA to germline. There are 21 residues in the CDR3. Germline values: CDR1 TSWWSYY, CDR2 QGS. V lost 2 bases and J lost 0; bases outside the gene matches: 15. The CDR3 sequence: CALGEVTLLYWGIRDTDKLIF. The CDR3 DNA is TGTGCTCTTGGGGAAGTCACCCTTTTGTACTGGGGGATACGAGACACCGATAAACTCATCTTT.

In this sample, this clone turned up a few times. TCRdb's listed protein matches a much larger clone and diverges from this DNA's translation at residue 15, likely through a read error; the protein shown comes from the DNA. For the V gene the call is TRDV2; the J gene has no call; no check of the table's D call, TRDD3, against the DNA was made. This CDR3 spans 17 amino acids. CDR1 is GEAIGNYY and CDR2 is EKD in the germline V gene. The CDR3 region is CACEPLVLGDTDDKPIF. The CDR3 region has the DNA TGTGCCTGTGAGCCCCTCGTACTGGGGGATACGGACGATAAACCCATCTTT.

This clone was observed a few times. TCRdb's listed protein matches a much larger clone and diverges from this DNA's translation at residue 14, likely through a read error; the protein shown comes from the DNA. The chain uses TRDV3 and TRDJ1, with TRDD3 matching 9 bases. CDR3 length: 17 residues. CDR1 and CDR2 (germline): TVYSNPD, GDNSRS (reference sequence). The DNA for the CDR3 is TGTGCCTTTAAGGAGGGTTACTGGGGGAGGTACACCGATACACTCATCTTT. This gives the protein CAFKEGYWGRYTDTLIF.